This T cell receptor (beta chain) was recovered during a study of T cells in Graves' hyperthyroidism and ophthalmopathy. Study results and limitations: Blood shared most expanded thyroid clonotypes above 0.001. Ophthalmopathy was told apart from stable hyperthyroidism by a 13 V-J model. Onset of ophthalmopathy came a median roughly 6.9 months after the model predicted it.

This clonotype was seen ten or more times. The antigen is not known. V lost 5 bases and J lost 6; bases outside the gene matches: 11. The length of the CDR3 is 15 residues. Germline CDR1 reads MNHNS; CDR2 reads SASEGT. Regions amplified from RNA transcripts were the TCR beta CDR3 regions. HTBI primers were employed in a first-round RT-PCR of the TCR CDR3. TCRdb used MiXCR to reprocess the multiplex PCR reads, holding one entry per CDR3 protein. The table records 340,000 or so distinct CDR3 sequences, 16% of them present only once. The TCR sequence derives from a man younger than 40 with Graves' hyperthyroidism. What was sequenced was blood. The J gene is TRBJ1-1, the V gene TRBV6-1; TRBD1 matches 8 bases. CDR3 nucleotides: TGTGCCAGCAGTCAGTTCGCACAGGGGGACGCTGAAGCTTTCTTT. Translating gives CASSQFAQGDAEAFF.